These 28 T cell receptor beta chains were all obtained from the same sample, sequenced in a study of cytomegalovirus exposure and HLA in healthy donors. Assay used: immunoSEQ multiplex PCR; TCRdb lists only in-frame clones, some missing. The data hold about 68,000 clones, with about 90% observed a single time. The sequencing sample was made of PBMCs. These receptors were collected from a man aged 18 to 29 in good health and CMV-seronegative.

The chain employs TRBV18 and TRBJ2-1; 11 bases map to TRBD2. This CDR3 has 16 amino acids. CDR1 and CDR2 from the germline V gene are KGHSH and LQKENI. With V trimmed by 4 bases and J by 4 bases, 6 bases remained unmatched. In nucleotides, the CDR3 is TGTGCCAGCTCACAACTAGCGGGAGAAATTTACAATGAGCAGTTCTTC. This gives the protein CASSQLAGEIYNEQFF.

CDR3 residues: CAWSAQGENIQYF. The DNA for the CDR3 is TGTGCCTGGAGTGCACAGGGAGAAAACATTCAGTACTTC. The rearrangement joins TRBV30 to TRBJ2-4, with D possibly matching TRBD1 (6 bases). V dropped 1 base and J dropped 5 bases, with 9 bases sitting between them. The length of the CDR3 is 13 residues. Germline CDR1 and CDR2: GTSNPN and SVGIG (reference sequence).

The chain combines TRBV5-1 with TRBJ2-1; 8 bases map to TRBD2. Germline CDR1 reads SGHRS; CDR2 reads YFSETQ. CDR3 length: 16 amino acids. Trimming cost V 1 base and J 6 bases; bases outside gene matches: 9. CDR3 sequence: CASSLQAPAGVNEQFF. In DNA, the CDR3 is TGCGCCAGCAGCTTGCAGGCTCCAGCGGGAGTCAATGAGCAGTTCTTC.

V usage is TRBV29-1 and J usage is TRBJ2-7, with D unclear. The CDR3 runs 12 residues. Germline CDR1 SQVTM, CDR2 ANQGSEA. Trimming stripped 3 bases from V and 3 bases from J, with 9 bases between. Here the CDR3 DNA reads TGCAGCGTTGAGGTCGGTAACTACGAGCAGTACTTC. Amino acid sequence: CSVEVGNYEQYF.

The chain employs TRBV11-2 and TRBJ1-1; 10 positions match TRBD1. Germline V gene lookup returns CDR1 SGHAT and CDR2 FQNNGV. Losses at the gene ends were 2 bases for V and 5 bases for J; bases not matched to a gene: 14. The CDR3 is made up of 18 amino acids. CDR3 residues: CASSLSAGQGLRGTEAFF. Written as DNA, the CDR3 is TGTGCCAGCAGCTTATCTGCGGGACAGGGGTTAAGAGGGACTGAAGCTTTCTTT.

The rearrangement joins TRBV7-2 to TRBJ2-5; TRBD1 might be the D (6 bases). The CDR3 is 12 amino acids. Germline V gives CDR1 SGHTA, CDR2 FQGNSA. V was clipped by 10 bases and J by 0 bases, with 9 bases between them. The CDR3 region is CAIRTDQETQYF. The CDR3 coding sequence is TGTGCCATTCGGACAGACCAAGAGACCCAGTACTTC. The variable domain in full, completed from reference TRBV7-2 and TRBJ2-5, reads GAGVSQSPSNKVTEKGKDVELRCDPISGHTALYWYRQSLGQGLEFLIYFQGNSAPDKSGLPSDRFSAERTGGSVSTLTIQRTQQEDSAVYLCAIRTDQETQYFGPGTRLLVL.

The chain recombines TRBV9 with TRBJ2-1; 10 nucleotides agree with TRBD1. The CDR3 has 15 amino acids. V was pared by 4 bases and J by 4 bases, with 5 bases of the junction left unmatched. Germline loops: CDR1 SGDLS, CDR2 YYNGEE. For the CDR3, the DNA is TGTGCCAGCAGCTCGCGACAGGGGGCTTACAATGAGCAGTTCTTC. It codes for CASSSRQGAYNEQFF.

The chain couples TRBV5-1 to TRBJ2-1; 7 bases are shared with TRBD1. Germline trimming cut 3 bases from V and 5 bases from J; bases unmatched to any gene: 17. This CDR3 has 18 amino acids. Germline CDR1 and CDR2: SGHRS and YFSETQ. The CDR3 reads CASSSDRDHVSTNNEQFF. The CDR3 DNA reads TGCGCCAGCAGCTCAGACAGGGACCATGTTTCTACCAACAATGAGCAGTTCTTC.

The chain combines TRBV5-5 with TRBJ1-2, with 10 bases aligning to TRBD1. There are 15 residues in the CDR3. The V segment lost 4 bases and the J segment 3 bases; nucleotides outside the gene matches: 6. Germline assignment: CDR1 SGHKS and CDR2 YYEKEE (reference sequence). CDR3 in amino acids: CASSESTGGYYGYTF. The CDR3 nucleotides read TGTGCCAGCAGCGAGTCGACAGGGGGCTACTATGGCTACACCTTC.

V and J are TRBV28 and TRBJ2-3; 10 bases line up with TRBD2. V lost 6 bases to trimming and J lost 5 bases; unmatched junction nucleotides: 14. Germline assignment: CDR1 MDHEN and CDR2 SYDVKM. This CDR3 region has 17 residues. CDR3 sequence reads: CASRQLSLAGAVDTQYF. Written as DNA, the CDR3 is TGTGCCAGCAGGCAGCTTTCCCTAGCGGGAGCGGTAGATACGCAGTATTTT.

The chain couples TRBV28 to TRBJ2-7; 10 bases are a match to TRBD1. Germline CDR1 and CDR2: MDHEN and SYDVKM. CDR3 length equals 13 residues. V trimming: 4 bases; J trimming: 5 bases; junction bases outside the gene matches: 2. The CDR3, as DNA: TGTGCCAGCAGTTCCGGACAGGGGGACGAGCAGTACTTC. Its translation is CASSSGQGDEQYF.

This sequence joins TRBV6-5 and TRBJ2-3, with a weak D call TRBD1 (6 bases). Trimming left V 2 bases short and J 2 bases short, with 11 bases between. The CDR3 extends over 15 amino acids. Germline lookup yields CDR1 MNHEY and CDR2 SVGAGI. The CDR3 region is CASSYQGSFTDTQYF. DNA for the CDR3: TGTGCCAGCAGTTACCAGGGGTCATTCACAGATACGCAGTATTTT.

V and J are TRBV18 and TRBJ2-3; 10 bases map to TRBD2. Trimming at V came to 2 bases and at J to 4 bases, leaving 6 bases not matched to a gene. CDR1 is KGHSH and CDR2 is LQKENI in the germline V gene. The CDR3 loop spans 16 amino acids. In nucleotides, the CDR3 is TGTGCCAGCTCACCAGGTCGAAGCGGGAGGGCAGATACGCAGTATTTT. Translation gives CASSPGRSGRADTQYF. The variable domain in full, with the rest retrieved from reference TRBV18 and TRBJ2-3, is NAGVMQNPRHLVRRRGQEARLRCSPMKGHSHVYWYRQLPEEGLKFMVYLQKENIIDESGMPKERFSAEFPKEGPSILRIQQVVRGDSAAYFCASSPGRSGRADTQYFGPGTRLTVL.

This clone was detected a few times. The V call is TRBV7-9, the J call TRBJ2-1; maybe TRBD2 (6 bases). The CDR3 is 13 residues long. V lost 5 bases and J lost 7, with 12 bases in between. From germline, CDR1 is SEHNR and CDR2 FQNEAQ (reference sequence). The CDR3 sequence is CASSARLVNEQFF. DNA for the CDR3: TGTGCCAGCAGCGCCCGACTAGTAAATGAGCAGTTCTTC.

This clone occurred once. The J gene is TRBJ1-5, the V gene TRBV6-1; D uncertain. Trimming removed 6 bases from V and 13 bases from J, with 13 bases in between. CDR1 and CDR2 from the germline V gene are MNHNS and SASEGT. CDR3 length: 11 amino acids. Here the CDR3 reads CASSNWSSQHF. CDR3 DNA sequence: TGTGCCAGCAGCAACTGGAGCTCTCAGCATTTT.

The chain joins TRBV27 to TRBJ2-3; no clear D gene. The CDR3 length is 15 residues. V lost 0 bases, J lost 0 bases, and 7 bases lay in between. Germline CDR1 and CDR2: MNHEY and SMNVEV (reference sequence). This CDR3 reads CASSLSIPSTDTQYF. CDR3 bases: TGTGCCAGCAGTTTATCAATCCCGAGCACAGATACGCAGTATTTT.

The chain has TRBV11-2 and TRBJ1-2; D unresolved. With 2 bases removed from V and 8 bases from J, the gap between germline ends came to 12 bases. Germline lookup yields CDR1 SGHAT and CDR2 FQNNGV. This CDR3 has 13 amino acids. CDR3 bases: TGTGCCAGCAGCTTATTCGGGGTGACGGGCTACACCTTC. Amino acids: CASSLFGVTGYTF. Complete variable domain (other parts from reference TRBV11-2 and TRBJ1-2): EAGVAQSPRYKIIEKRQSVAFWCNPISGHATLYWYQQILGQGPKLLIQFQNNGVVDDSQLPKDRFSAERLKGVDSTLKIQPAKLEDSAVYLCASSLFGVTGYTFGSGTRLTVV.

The genes are TRBV5-5 and TRBJ2-1, with unresolved D. This CDR3 comprises 13 residues. The V end was cut by 3 bases, the J end by 5 bases, with 9 bases between. The germline gives CDR1 SGHKS, CDR2 YYEKEE (reference sequence). In DNA, the CDR3 is TGTGCCAGCAGCTCCGGGTCACACAATGAGCAGTTCTTC. It encodes CASSSGSHNEQFF.

This clone was observed a few times. Written as DNA, the CDR3 is TGTGCCAGCAGCGTAGGTACAGCCGGACAAGCTAACTATGGCTACACCTTC. As protein: CASSVGTAGQANYGYTF. The chain employs TRBV9 and TRBJ1-2; possible D gene TRBD1, 5 bases. The CDR3 extends over 17 amino acids. Germline assignment: CDR1 SGDLS and CDR2 YYNGEE. Deletions cut 0 bases from V and 0 bases from J, with 15 bases between.

This clone was detected once. This sequence joins TRBV7-2 and TRBJ2-1, with TRBD1 matching 9 bases. Trimming removed 4 bases from V and 10 bases from J; junction bases left unmatched: 8. The CDR3 is 14 amino acids. The germline gives CDR1 SGHTA, CDR2 FQGNSA. The CDR3 protein is CASSSMGQGMEQFF. In nucleotides, the CDR3 is TGTGCCAGCAGCTCGATGGGACAGGGAATGGAGCAGTTCTTC. The whole variable domain, remainder taken from reference TRBV7-2 and TRBJ2-1, is GAGVSQSPSNKVTEKGKDVELRCDPISGHTALYWYRQSLGQGLEFLIYFQGNSAPDKSGLPSDRFSAERTGGSVSTLTIQRTQQEDSAVYLCASSSMGQGMEQFFGPGTRLTVL.

The chain couples TRBV10-3 to TRBJ1-2; the D is unclear. The CDR3 is 12 residues long. The V and J ends lost 0 bases and 8 bases respectively, with 7 bases between them. Germline lookup yields CDR1 ENHRY and CDR2 SYGVKD. CDR3 sequence (DNA): TGTGCCATCAGTGAGTCCCCTTTCGGCTACACCTTC. It yields the protein CAISESPFGYTF.

The chain links TRBV20-1 to TRBJ2-4, with D unresolved. CDR3 length: 11 amino acids. Trimming removed 6 bases from V and 0 bases from J, with 3 bases in between. CDR1 is DFQATT and CDR2 is SNEGSKA in the germline V gene (reference sequence). CDR3 bases: TGCAGTGCCCTAGCCAAAAACATTCAGTACTTC. It yields the protein CSALAKNIQYF.

The chain employs TRBV6-1 and TRBJ1-5, with D possibly matching TRBD1 (5 bases). Trimming shortened V by 6 bases and J by 5 bases, and 17 bases separated the two germline ends. Germline V lookup: CDR1 MNHNS, CDR2 SASEGT. The CDR3 contains 15 residues. The CDR3 nucleotides read TGTGCCAGCAGCAAGGGCCAGGGTACGGATCAGCCCCAGCATTTT. Protein sequence: CASSKGQGTDQPQHF.

The sample holds one count of this clone. The chain uses TRBV28 and TRBJ2-5; a possible D gene is TRBD1 (6 bases). This CDR3 spans 15 amino acids. V was cut by 5 bases and J by 4 bases, with 17 bases left in between. Germline V CDR1 and CDR2: MDHEN, SYDVKM. The CDR3 is CASSTQVGARETQYF. CDR3 in DNA: TGTGCCAGCAGTACCCAGGTGGGGGCTAGAGAGACCCAGTACTTC.

The chain carries TRBV19 and TRBJ2-1; the match to TRBD2 covers 8 bases. Looked up from germline, CDR1 is LNHDA and CDR2 is SQIVND (reference sequence). This CDR3 has 16 residues. V trimming: 1 base; J trimming: 5 bases; junction bases outside the gene matches: 7. CDR3 nucleotides: TGTGCCAGTAGTATAGTCCCCCTAGCGGGTAACAATGAGCAGTTCTTC. This codes for CASSIVPLAGNNEQFF.

The gene calls are TRBV28 and TRBJ1-5; TRBD1 is a possible D gene (6 bases). The V gene's germline CDR1 is MDHEN and CDR2 SYDVKM. V lost 6 bases and J lost 7, with 16 bases in between. The length of the CDR3 is 14 residues. The CDR3 reads CASRTQGSGQPQHF. CDR3 DNA: TGTGCCAGCAGGACGCAGGGGAGTGGGCAGCCCCAGCATTTT.

DNA of the CDR3: TGTGCCAGCAGCAAAGCGGTGTCTAGCGGGAAGTACAATGAGCAGTTCTTC. It codes for CASSKAVSSGKYNEQFF. The chain combines TRBV21-1 with TRBJ2-1; no check of the table's D call, TRBD2, against the DNA was made. TRBV21-1 is annotated as a pseudogene. The CDR3 has 17 residues.

The rearrangement joins TRBV5-1 to TRBJ2-3; 9 nucleotides align to TRBD2. CDR1 is SGHRS and CDR2 is YFSETQ in the germline V gene. The CDR3 is made up of 16 amino acids. With V trimmed by 1 base and J by 2 bases, 5 bases remained unmatched. The CDR3 region has the DNA TGCGCCAGCAGCTTGCCTAGCGGGACCAACACAGATACGCAGTATTTT. It is translated as CASSLPSGTNTDTQYF.